The rows below give T cell receptor beta chains drawn from one sample of a study of blood T cell repertoires in COVID-19. This table comes from immunoSEQ multiplex PCR, and its TCRdb copy is limited to in-frame clones, with some not included. The sample shows 100,000 to 120,000 clones, 72% of them seen only once. Input material: peripheral blood. These receptors came from a woman in her sixties or seventies with acute or convalescent COVID-19. Each CDR3 is given with its conserved first and last residue. A D gene is named only where the DNA matches it firmly. Size tells how often a clone was seen (once, few, many) or the class of an expanded clone, and some rows leave it out.

j_gene: TRBJ2-5; v_gene: TRBV24-1; d_gene: NA; abundance: NA; CDR3nt: TGTGCCACCAGTGTCGGGGGATCTCGAGAGACCCAGTACTTC; CDR3aa: CATSVGGSRETQYF
j_gene: TRBJ1-2; v_gene: TRBV7-9; d_gene: NA; abundance: many; CDR3nt: TGTGCCAGCAGCTCCCTTTTAAGTCCGGGTGGCTACACCTTC; CDR3aa: CASSSLLSPGGYTF
j_gene: TRBJ2-2; v_gene: TRBV7-8; d_gene: TRBD2; abundance: few; CDR3nt: TGTGCCAGCAGCTCACTAGCGGGGGGTACCACGAACACCGGGGAGCTGTTTTTT; CDR3aa: CASSSLAGGTTNTGELFF
j_gene: TRBJ2-7; v_gene: TRBV28; d_gene: TRBD2; abundance: NA; CDR3nt: TGTGCCAGCAGTTTGGGGACTAGCGGTTACGAGCAGTACTTC; CDR3aa: CASSLGTSGYEQYF
j_gene: TRBJ2-5; v_gene: TRBV10-3; d_gene: NA; abundance: NA; CDR3nt: TGTGCCATCAGTGCCCAGCGGGAGACCCAGTACTTC; CDR3aa: CAISAQRETQYF
j_gene: TRBJ1-1; v_gene: TRBV6-2/TRBV6-3; d_gene: TRBD1; abundance: NA; CDR3nt: TGTGCCAGCAGTTACCCCACAGGGGTTGCTTTCTTT; CDR3aa: CASSYPTGVAFF
j_gene: TRBJ2-1; v_gene: TRBV18; d_gene: TRBD1; abundance: NA; CDR3nt: TGTGCCAGCTCACGGGGACAGAATGAGCAGTTCTTC; CDR3aa: CASSRGQNEQFF
j_gene: TRBJ2-7; v_gene: TRBV29-1; d_gene: NA; abundance: NA; CDR3nt: TGCAGCGTTGATCGCACAGGTGACTACGAGCAGTACTTC; CDR3aa: CSVDRTGDYEQYF
j_gene: TRBJ2-3; v_gene: TRBV19; d_gene: TRBD1; abundance: NA; CDR3nt: TGTGCCAGTAGTAAGGACAGGGGCCCAGATACGCAGTATTTT; CDR3aa: CASSKDRGPDTQYF
j_gene: TRBJ1-5; v_gene: TRBV30; d_gene: NA; abundance: once; CDR3nt: TGTGCCTGGAGTGGTGGGAGTCAGCCCCAGCATTTT; CDR3aa: CAWSGGSQPQHF
j_gene: TRBJ1-3; v_gene: TRBV6-5; d_gene: TRBD1; abundance: NA; CDR3nt: TGTGCCAGTCGGACAGGCTCTGGAAACACCATATATTTT; CDR3aa: CASRTGSGNTIYF
j_gene: TRBJ1-1; v_gene: TRBV6-1; d_gene: TRBD1; abundance: NA; CDR3nt: TGTGCCAGCAGTGAAGCAATCGGGACAGTGAACACTGAAGCTTTCTTT; CDR3aa: CASSEAIGTVNTEAFF
j_gene: TRBJ1-2; v_gene: TRBV2; d_gene: NA; abundance: many; CDR3nt: TGTGCCAGCAGTGAAGGGGCGGGGATGGATGGCTACACCTTC; CDR3aa: CASSEGAGMDGYTF
j_gene: TRBJ1-6; v_gene: TRBV28; d_gene: NA; abundance: NA; CDR3nt: TGTGCCAGCAGTTTACGGGGGGGGGTGAGCTCCTATAATTCACCCCTCCACTTT; CDR3aa: CASSLRGGVSSYNSPLHF
j_gene: TRBJ2-7; v_gene: TRBV11-1; d_gene: TRBD2; abundance: NA; CDR3nt: TGTGCCAGCAGCCCTTCCAGCGGGGGGGGTTACGAGCAGTACTTC; CDR3aa: CASSPSSGGGYEQYF
j_gene: TRBJ2-2; v_gene: TRBV30; d_gene: TRBD1; abundance: few; CDR3nt: TGTGCCTTGGGAACAGGGGGCTACACCGGGGAGCTGTTTTTT; CDR3aa: CALGTGGYTGELFF
j_gene: TRBJ2-5; v_gene: TRBV6-4; d_gene: NA; abundance: NA; CDR3nt: TGTGCCAGCAGTGACAATTACAGGCCCCAAGAGACCCAGTACTTC; CDR3aa: CASSDNYRPQETQYF
j_gene: TRBJ1-2; v_gene: TRBV7-9; d_gene: NA; abundance: NA; CDR3nt: TGTGCCAGCAGCTTAGCGCGACAGCGTGGCTACACCTTC; CDR3aa: CASSLARQRGYTF
j_gene: TRBJ1-2; v_gene: TRBV24-1; d_gene: NA; abundance: NA; CDR3nt: TGTGCCACCAGTGATTCGGGAAACTATGGCTACACCTTC; CDR3aa: CATSDSGNYGYTF
j_gene: TRBJ2-1; v_gene: TRBV6-1; d_gene: NA; abundance: NA; CDR3nt: TGTGCCAGCAGTGAATACCGGGATGAGCAGTTCTTC; CDR3aa: CASSEYRDEQFF
j_gene: TRBJ1-6; v_gene: TRBV19; d_gene: NA; abundance: few; CDR3nt: TGTGCCAGTAGTATTCAAGGAACAGCCTATAATTCACCCCTCCACTTT; CDR3aa: CASSIQGTAYNSPLHF
j_gene: TRBJ2-7; v_gene: TRBV4-1; d_gene: NA; abundance: NA; CDR3nt: TGCGCCAGCAGCCAAGAGCCAGGGGTGGCAACCTACGAGCAGTACTTC; CDR3aa: CASSQEPGVATYEQYF
j_gene: TRBJ1-1; v_gene: TRBV19; d_gene: NA; abundance: NA; CDR3nt: TGTGCCAGTAGTATCGGTGAGGGCACTGAAGCTTTCTTT; CDR3aa: CASSIGEGTEAFF
j_gene: TRBJ2-7; v_gene: TRBV2; d_gene: NA; abundance: NA; CDR3nt: TGTGCCAGCAGTGAAGTTAAATTTGGTCAGAGGGACGAGCAGTACTTC; CDR3aa: CASSEVKFGQRDEQYF
j_gene: TRBJ1-6; v_gene: TRBV7-8; d_gene: TRBD1; abundance: few; CDR3nt: TGTGCCAGCAGCTGGGGACAGACCAATTCACCCCTCCACTTT; CDR3aa: CASSWGQTNSPLHF
j_gene: TRBJ2-3; v_gene: TRBV7-2; d_gene: NA; abundance: NA; CDR3nt: TGTGCCAGCAGCTTAGTTCTGGCCCCTTTGCAGTATTTT; CDR3aa: CASSLVLAPLQYF
j_gene: TRBJ2-7; v_gene: TRBV27; d_gene: NA; abundance: NA; CDR3nt: TGTGCCAGCAGTTTAGCAGGTGGGGAGTACGAGCAGTACTTC; CDR3aa: CASSLAGGEYEQYF
j_gene: TRBJ2-1; v_gene: TRBV6-5; d_gene: NA; abundance: few; CDR3nt: TGTGCCAGCAGTTGGGACGGGAGCTCCTACAATGAGCAGTTCTTC; CDR3aa: CASSWDGSSYNEQFF
j_gene: TRBJ1-2; v_gene: TRBV12-3/TRBV12-4; d_gene: NA; abundance: NA; CDR3nt: TGTGCCAGCAGTTTACGGGGTGGCTATGGCTACACCTTC; CDR3aa: CASSLRGGYGYTF
j_gene: TRBJ2-7; v_gene: TRBV7-9; d_gene: NA; abundance: few; CDR3nt: TGTGCCAGCAGCTTAAGGTCCGGGGGACCGTACGAGCAGTACTTC; CDR3aa: CASSLRSGGPYEQYF
j_gene: TRBJ1-1; v_gene: TRBV5-6; d_gene: NA; abundance: once; CDR3nt: TGTGCCAGCAGCAAGAGACAGCTGAACACTGAAGCTTTCTTT; CDR3aa: CASSKRQLNTEAFF
j_gene: TRBJ2-5; v_gene: TRBV5-8; d_gene: TRBD1; abundance: few; CDR3nt: TGTGCCAGCAGCGGACAGGGGCGAGAGACCCAGTACTTC; CDR3aa: CASSGQGRETQYF
j_gene: TRBJ2-5; v_gene: TRBV7-9; d_gene: NA; abundance: NA; CDR3nt: TGTGCCAGCAGCTTGGGGAGCAGGGGAGAGACCCAGTACTTC; CDR3aa: CASSLGSRGETQYF
j_gene: TRBJ1-1; v_gene: TRBV18; d_gene: TRBD1; abundance: NA; CDR3nt: TGTGCCAGCACCCCTTCGGACAGGGGACCCCATTCCGCCACTGAAGCTTTCTTT; CDR3aa: CASTPSDRGPHSATEAFF
j_gene: TRBJ1-2; v_gene: TRBV7-2; d_gene: TRBD1; abundance: NA; CDR3nt: TGTGCCAGCAGCGACAGGGCAGGGAATGGCTACACCTTC; CDR3aa: CASSDRAGNGYTF
j_gene: TRBJ2-1; v_gene: TRBV24-1; d_gene: NA; abundance: many; CDR3nt: TGTGCCACCAGTGATTCGGGGGGCAGGGGAGGGACCTACAATGAGCAGTTCTTC; CDR3aa: CATSDSGGRGGTYNEQFF
j_gene: TRBJ1-1; v_gene: TRBV7-2; d_gene: TRBD1; abundance: few; CDR3nt: TGTGCCAGCAGCAAGGGGGCGCCGGGCACTGAAGCTTTCTTT; CDR3aa: CASSKGAPGTEAFF
j_gene: TRBJ2-7; v_gene: TRBV2; d_gene: NA; abundance: NA; CDR3nt: TGTGCCAGCAGTGCCAGGCTCTCCTACGAGCAGTACTTC; CDR3aa: CASSARLSYEQYF
j_gene: TRBJ2-2; v_gene: TRBV27; d_gene: TRBD1; abundance: NA; CDR3nt: TGTGCCAGCAGTCCGACCTTTCCCGGGACAGGGGTTGGCGGGGAGCTGTTTTTT; CDR3aa: CASSPTFPGTGVGGELFF
j_gene: TRBJ1-3; v_gene: TRBV3-1/TRBV3-2; d_gene: NA; abundance: NA; CDR3nt: TGTGCCAGCAGCCAAGAGGCATCCCTCTCTGGAAACACCATATATTTT; CDR3aa: CASSQEASLSGNTIYF
j_gene: TRBJ1-3; v_gene: TRBV5-6; d_gene: NA; abundance: NA; CDR3nt: TGTGCCAGCAGCTTGGCGGGAACCTCTGGAAACACCATATATTTT; CDR3aa: CASSLAGTSGNTIYF
j_gene: TRBJ1-1; v_gene: TRBV6-5; d_gene: NA; abundance: NA; CDR3nt: TGTGCCAGCAGTCTACGGGGAAACACTGAAGCTTTCTTT; CDR3aa: CASSLRGNTEAFF
j_gene: TRBJ1-2; v_gene: TRBV28; d_gene: TRBD1; abundance: NA; CDR3nt: TGTGCCAGCCTCGAAGGGACAGCTAACTATGGCTACACCTTC; CDR3aa: CASLEGTANYGYTF
j_gene: TRBJ1-1; v_gene: TRBV5-1; d_gene: NA; abundance: NA; CDR3nt: TGCGCCAGCAGCTTGGCCGCGGGTATGAACACTGAAGCTTTCTTT; CDR3aa: CASSLAAGMNTEAFF
j_gene: TRBJ1-5; v_gene: TRBV6-1; d_gene: NA; abundance: NA; CDR3nt: TGTGCCAGCAGTGAAGAGATTGGGCAGAATCAGCCCCAGCATTTT; CDR3aa: CASSEEIGQNQPQHF
j_gene: TRBJ1-1; v_gene: TRBV4-1; d_gene: NA; abundance: NA; CDR3nt: TGCGCCAGCAGCCAATACGAGATGAACACTGAAGCTTTCTTT; CDR3aa: CASSQYEMNTEAFF
j_gene: TRBJ1-1; v_gene: TRBV12-3/TRBV12-4; d_gene: NA; abundance: NA; CDR3nt: TGTGCCAGCAGTTTCCTAGGGGTGGCTGAAGCTTTCTTT; CDR3aa: CASSFLGVAEAFF